This T cell receptor (beta chain) was sequenced for a study of T-cell memory formation after mild COVID-19. Across the study: For the most part, TCR clusters were specific to one donor.

To note about this clonotype: What it binds is not known.

In TCRdb, the 5' RACE reads were re-called with MiXCR into one record per CDR3 protein. This table has under 450,000 distinct CDR3 sequences, 20% to 30% appearing once. Study-level points and caveats: Clones from the second wave (peaking day 37) had unconfirmed SARS-CoV-2 specificity. Clones contracting over day 15 to 85 were CD4/CD8 balanced, with later expanders leaning CD4+.

The receptor was isolated from an adult woman who had mild COVID-19 (a few samples of this study predate the infection). Cell type and time point are not known. The specimen sequenced was PBMCs or a T cell subset sorted from them (not recorded which).

Written as DNA, the CDR3 is TGTGCCTGGAGTGTACTGAGCGGCCCAATGGGTGAGCAGTTCTTC. It encodes CAWSVLSGPMGEQFF. The gene calls are TRBV30 and TRBJ2-1, with TRBD2 as a possible D gene (5 bases). Trimming left V 0 bases short and J 9 bases short, with 18 bases between. Germline-derived CDR1 and CDR2 are GTSNPN and SVGIG (reference sequence). The CDR3 consists of 15 residues.